Sequencing of this T cell receptor (beta chain) was carried out in a study of spatial heterogeneity in lung cancer. About the research overall: Fewer alpha-chain than beta-chain sequences were consistently detected.

Documented time point: sample taken at primary tumor resection. Unsorted samples of tumor, nontumor lung or frozen PBMC had their whole RNA sequenced. The donors comprised around 72 untreated early-stage non-small cell lung cancer patients. TCRdb independently ran MiXCR on the 5' RACE reads; one entry per CDR3 protein. The sample contains some 1,100 distinct CDR3 sequences, around 6.4% of which appear only once. The CDR3 is 13 residues long. V shed 2 bases and J shed 7 bases, with 9 bases lying between them. Germline V gives CDR1 MNHEY, CDR2 SMNVEV (reference sequence). This clonotype is medium-sized in the sample.

This sequence was found in a male donor with early-stage non-small cell lung cancer. The V call is TRBV27, the J call TRBJ1-5; tentatively, D is TRBD1 (5 bases). The sample was normal lung tissue next to the tumor, taken at surgery. CDR3 bases: TGTGCCAGCAGTTTAACACAGGCGCAGCCCCAGCATTTT. It translates to CASSLTQAQPQHF.